The 27 T cell receptor beta chains reported below all come from one sample, sequenced in a study of T-cell reconstitution after alpha-beta-depleted transplantation in children. Library preparation (for TCRbeta) was performed with unique molecular identifiers. MiXCR, run by TCRdb on the PCR reads, gives a single entry per CDR3 protein. The sample records about 830,000 distinct CDR3 sequences, 16% being singletons. The sequences come from PBMCs, mostly from graft donor cells, collected 360 days after TCRalphabeta/CD19-depleted stem cell transplant. Receptors were obtained from a male patient between 10 and 17 years old who had a stem cell transplant for acute lymphoblastic leukemia, so the T cells may come from the graft donor.

The chain employs TRBV5-1 and TRBJ2-2; 9 bases line up with TRBD1. CDR1 and CDR2 from the germline V gene are SGHRS and YFSETQ. V dropped 0 bases and J dropped 4; count of bases not matched to a gene: 7. The CDR3 is made up of 17 amino acids. The CDR3 DNA reads as TGCGCCAGCAGCTTGGCCCCCGGGACAGGGCGCACCGGGGAGCTGTTTTTT. Translated, it gives CASSLAPGTGRTGELFF.

Only a few counts were recorded for this clonotype. The V gene is TRBV7-9, the J gene TRBJ2-7; 8 bases align to TRBD2. From germline, CDR1 is SEHNR and CDR2 FQNEAQ (reference sequence). The CDR3 extends over 16 amino acids. V was pared by 3 bases and J by 5 bases, with 12 bases of the junction left unmatched. The CDR3 spells CASSFSGGPLSHEQYF. The CDR3 DNA reads TGTGCCAGCAGCTTTTCGGGAGGGCCTTTAAGCCACGAGCAGTACTTC.

This clonotype was found a few times. The chain has TRBV20-1 and TRBJ2-7; TRBD2 aligns across 15 bases. The CDR3 runs 18 residues. The V gene's germline CDR1 is DFQATT and CDR2 SNEGSKA (reference sequence). The V gene end was trimmed by 5 bases and the J gene end by 2 bases; junction bases not matched to a gene: 13. CDR3 protein: CSAHYRLGLAGGTYEQYF. In nucleotides, the CDR3 is TGCAGTGCTCACTATCGCCTGGGACTAGCGGGAGGAACCTACGAGCAGTACTTC.

There are many counts of this clonotype. The chain combines TRBV5-1 with TRBJ2-4; 10 nucleotides align to TRBD2. The CDR3 is made up of 14 amino acids. The V gene end was trimmed by 4 bases and the J gene end by 5 bases; junction bases not matched to a gene: 3. CDR1 and CDR2 from the germline V gene are SGHRS and YFSETQ. Here the CDR3 reads CASSQTSGQNIQYF. CDR3 sequence (DNA): TGCGCCAGCAGCCAGACTAGCGGGCAAAACATTCAGTACTTC.

This clonotype has a count of ten or more. The chain's CDR3 is CASSVGAETQYF. As DNA, the CDR3 is TGTGCCAGCAGCGTGGGGGCAGAGACCCAGTACTTC. V usage is TRBV9 and J usage is TRBJ2-5; D might be TRBD1 (6 bases). Trimming shortened V by 2 bases and J by 4 bases, and 6 bases separated the two germline ends. The CDR3 has 12 amino acids. CDR1 and CDR2 (germline): SGDLS, YYNGEE.

The chain carries TRBV5-1 and TRBJ2-1, with no clear D. The CDR3 runs to 13 residues. Trimming pared 4 bases from V and 7 bases from J, leaving 12 bases between. Per germline, CDR1 SGHRS and CDR2 YFSETQ. CDR3 nucleotides: TGCGCCAGCAGCAGGGCCCTACTAAATGAGCAGTTCTTC. Translation gives CASSRALLNEQFF.

This clonotype was counted once. CDR3 region: CASSQEDGRSYEQYF. The DNA of the CDR3 is TGCGCCAGCAGCCAAGAAGACGGGAGGTCCTACGAGCAGTACTTC. The chain has TRBV4-1 and TRBJ2-7, with 7 bases fitting TRBD2. The length of the CDR3 is 15 residues. J was trimmed by 1 base and V by 0 bases; bases with no gene match: 3. CDR1 is MGHRA and CDR2 is YSYEKL in the germline V gene.

This clonotype was counted only a few times. The rearrangement links TRBV5-6 to TRBJ2-1; no reliable D call. This CDR3 spans 11 amino acids. From germline, CDR1 is SGHDT and CDR2 YYEEEE. The ends were cut back, 1 base at V and 9 bases at J, with 5 bases in the middle. The CDR3 reads CASSLITEQFF. The CDR3 bases are TGTGCCAGCAGCTTGATTACTGAGCAGTTCTTC.

The chain uses TRBV18 and TRBJ2-3, with 9 nucleotides matching TRBD2. CDR3 length: 16 amino acids. V lost 1 base, J lost 6 bases, and 8 bases stayed unmatched. Germline lookup yields CDR1 KGHSH and CDR2 LQKENI. The CDR3 nucleotides read TGTGCCAGCTCACCACGGACTAGCGCGTCCACGGATACGCAGTATTTT. As protein: CASSPRTSASTDTQYF.

This clonotype occurred many times. This chain links TRBV7-6 with TRBJ2-7, with 12 bases that match TRBD1. V shed 4 bases, J shed 6 bases, and the junction held 13 bases outside the gene matches. The CDR3 runs 17 residues. The V gene's germline CDR1 is SGHVS and CDR2 FNYEAQ. The CDR3 region has the DNA TGTGCCAGCAGCTCCTACTATGGAAGGGACAGGGGGCGCGAGCAGTACTTC. Protein product: CASSSYYGRDRGREQYF.

The chain joins TRBV5-1 to TRBJ1-1, with no clear D. V was cut by 1 base and J by 9 bases, with 16 bases left in between. CDR3 length: 14 residues. Germline assignment: CDR1 SGHRS and CDR2 YFSETQ. The CDR3 protein is CASSLSGTSPKAFF. DNA of the CDR3: TGCGCCAGCAGCTTGAGTGGTACATCGCCCAAAGCTTTCTTT.

The chain employs TRBV5-1 and TRBJ2-2; D call uncertain. The CDR3 extends over 16 amino acids. From germline, CDR1 is SGHRS and CDR2 YFSETQ. Trimming shortened V by 1 base and J by 1 base, and 11 bases separated the two germline ends. The CDR3 sequence is CASSLYGFGNTGELFF. The CDR3 DNA is TGCGCCAGCAGCTTGTACGGGTTCGGGAACACCGGGGAGCTGTTTTTT.

In its sample, this clonotype was seen many times. The CDR3 DNA reads TGCGCCAGCAGCCAAGATAGGCGGGAGATTCCCTACGAGCAGTACTTC. It translates to CASSQDRREIPYEQYF. The chain joins TRBV4-1 to TRBJ2-7; 7 bases align to TRBD2. Germline V gene sequence: CDR1 MGHRA, CDR2 YSYEKL. After removal of 0 bases from V and 2 bases from J, the junction contained 7 bases not matched to a gene. The CDR3 runs 16 residues.

This clonotype was seen at least ten times. The chain links TRBV4-1 to TRBJ2-1; 7 bases line up with TRBD1. V lost 5 bases and J lost 5; bases outside the gene matches: 9. The CDR3 contains 15 residues. Per germline, CDR1 MGHRA and CDR2 YSYEKL. Written as DNA, the CDR3 is TGCGCCAGCAGCTATCCCGGGACAGTGAACAATGAGCAGTTCTTC. Its protein product is CASSYPGTVNNEQFF.

This clonotype was counted at least ten times. The chain links TRBV5-1 to TRBJ2-1; D perhaps matches TRBD1 (5 bases). The V end lost 2 bases, the J end lost 10 bases, and 7 bases lay between the germline ends. The CDR3 contains 11 residues. Germline CDR1 reads SGHRS; CDR2 reads YFSETQ. The CDR3: CASSFPGEQFF. CDR3 sequence (DNA): TGCGCCAGCAGCTTCCCAGGGGAGCAGTTCTTC.

This chain links TRBV12-3 or TRBV12-4 with TRBJ2-1; D could derive from TRBD1 or TRBD2 (5 bases each). This CDR3 contains 15 residues. Trimming removed 5 bases from V and 8 bases from J, with 19 bases in between. The CDR3 DNA reads as TGTGCCAGCAGTCGACTGGGGGTGAAGCCCGATGAGCAGTTCTTC. This codes for CASSRLGVKPDEQFF.

The chain couples TRBV15 to TRBJ2-1; 9 bases fit TRBD2. CDR3 length: 18 residues. Germline lookup yields CDR1 LNHNV and CDR2 YYDKDF (reference sequence). The V and J ends lost 4 bases and 5 bases, in that order; junction bases with no gene match: 15. The CDR3 region is CATSIHAPPGTSNNEQFF. CDR3 coding DNA: TGTGCCACCAGCATACACGCCCCCCCCGGGACTAGCAACAATGAGCAGTTCTTC.

The V and J genes are TRBV6-2 or TRBV6-3 and TRBJ2-7; weak D call: TRBD2 (6 bases). Germline CDR1 MNHEY, CDR2 SVGEGT. CDR3 length: 12 residues. Trimming stripped 5 bases from V and 7 bases from J, with 12 bases between. CDR3 sequence reads: CASSQGLWEQYF. In nucleotides, the CDR3 is TGTGCCAGCAGTCAGGGACTTTGGGAGCAGTACTTC.

This clonotype was observed a handful of times. The chain uses TRBV20-1 and TRBJ2-5; D is possibly TRBD1 or TRBD2 (6 bases each). This CDR3 spans 16 amino acids. The V and J ends lost 5 bases and 4 bases respectively, with 23 bases between them. CDR1 is DFQATT, CDR2 SNEGSKA, per germline (reference sequence). Here the CDR3 DNA reads TGCAGTGCTGGGACTTCCCAGGGGTCGGTCACAGAGACCCAGTACTTC. Encoded protein: CSAGTSQGSVTETQYF.

This clonotype has just a few counts. This chain connects TRBV24-1 to TRBJ2-3, with D hard to call. V dropped 2 bases and J dropped 2 bases, with 10 bases sitting between them. Germline assignment: CDR1 KGHDR and CDR2 SFDVKD. The CDR3 consists of 15 residues. The CDR3 DNA is TGTGCCACCAGTGATTCCGCGTGGAACACAGATACGCAGTATTTT. This gives the protein CATSDSAWNTDTQYF.

This chain links TRBV7-2 with TRBJ2-1, with TRBD2 as a possible D gene (6 bases). In germline, CDR1 is SGHTA, CDR2 FQGNSA. Deletions cut 4 bases from V and 10 bases from J, with 14 bases between. CDR3 length equals 13 residues. The CDR3 nucleotides read TGTGCCAGCAGCTCCGGAGGGCCTAAGGAGCAGTTCTTC. It encodes CASSSGGPKEQFF.

The sample holds a few counts of this clonotype. V usage is TRBV12-3 or TRBV12-4 and J usage is TRBJ1-2; no definite D call. Between the trimmed V and J ends, which lost 3 bases and 8 bases, there was a span of 10 bases. CDR3 length: 12 residues. The CDR3 nucleotides read TGTGCCAGCAGTTTGAAGCGGGCGGGCTACACCTTC. This gives the protein CASSLKRAGYTF.

This clonotype was found many times. The rearrangement uses TRBV20-1 and TRBJ2-1; TRBD2 matches at 7 bases. V lost 6 bases, J lost 3 bases, and 11 bases stayed unmatched. This CDR3 has 15 amino acids. Germline values: CDR1 DFQATT, CDR2 SNEGSKA (reference sequence). The CDR3 DNA follows: TGCAGTGCCAAAAGAGCGGGACCTTACTACAATGAGCAGTTCTTC. This translates into CSAKRAGPYYNEQFF.

The gene calls are TRBV4-1 and TRBJ2-1, with 13 bases matching TRBD2. V shed 0 bases and J 3 bases; nucleotides not matched to a gene: 2. This CDR3 is 17 amino acids long. Germline loops: CDR1 MGHRA, CDR2 YSYEKL. The CDR3 region is CASSQDGTSGVYNEQFF. The CDR3, as DNA: TGCGCCAGCAGCCAAGACGGGACTAGCGGGGTCTACAATGAGCAGTTCTTC.

This clonotype was observed many times. Compared with germline, one end of the junction differs, possibly owing to a read error. The rearrangement uses TRBV5-1 and TRBJ2-2; D is perhaps TRBD1 (6 bases). The CDR3 has 11 amino acids. Germline CDR1 SGHRS, CDR2 YFSETQ. The CDR3 DNA reads TGCGCCAGCAGCTTGGAGGGGGAACTGTTTTTT. Protein sequence: CASSLEGELFF.

This clonotype was counted between two and nine times. The chain carries TRBV6-6 and TRBJ2-5; a possible D gene is TRBD2 (5 bases). Germline V gene sequence: CDR1 MNHNY, CDR2 SVGAGI (reference sequence). Trimming removed 3 bases from V and 4 bases from J, with 12 bases in between. This CDR3 has 14 amino acids. The CDR3: CASSYWGVGETQYF. CDR3 bases: TGTGCCAGCAGTTATTGGGGAGTAGGAGAGACCCAGTACTTC.

This clonotype occurred once. The J gene is TRBJ2-7, the V gene TRBV30; no firm D call. Trimming stripped 4 bases from V and 5 bases from J, with 9 bases between. This CDR3 is 11 amino acids long. CDR1 and CDR2 from the germline V gene are GTSNPN and SVGIG (reference sequence). The CDR3 DNA follows: TGTGCCTGGACAGGCTTTGACGAGCAGTACTTC. It encodes CAWTGFDEQYF.